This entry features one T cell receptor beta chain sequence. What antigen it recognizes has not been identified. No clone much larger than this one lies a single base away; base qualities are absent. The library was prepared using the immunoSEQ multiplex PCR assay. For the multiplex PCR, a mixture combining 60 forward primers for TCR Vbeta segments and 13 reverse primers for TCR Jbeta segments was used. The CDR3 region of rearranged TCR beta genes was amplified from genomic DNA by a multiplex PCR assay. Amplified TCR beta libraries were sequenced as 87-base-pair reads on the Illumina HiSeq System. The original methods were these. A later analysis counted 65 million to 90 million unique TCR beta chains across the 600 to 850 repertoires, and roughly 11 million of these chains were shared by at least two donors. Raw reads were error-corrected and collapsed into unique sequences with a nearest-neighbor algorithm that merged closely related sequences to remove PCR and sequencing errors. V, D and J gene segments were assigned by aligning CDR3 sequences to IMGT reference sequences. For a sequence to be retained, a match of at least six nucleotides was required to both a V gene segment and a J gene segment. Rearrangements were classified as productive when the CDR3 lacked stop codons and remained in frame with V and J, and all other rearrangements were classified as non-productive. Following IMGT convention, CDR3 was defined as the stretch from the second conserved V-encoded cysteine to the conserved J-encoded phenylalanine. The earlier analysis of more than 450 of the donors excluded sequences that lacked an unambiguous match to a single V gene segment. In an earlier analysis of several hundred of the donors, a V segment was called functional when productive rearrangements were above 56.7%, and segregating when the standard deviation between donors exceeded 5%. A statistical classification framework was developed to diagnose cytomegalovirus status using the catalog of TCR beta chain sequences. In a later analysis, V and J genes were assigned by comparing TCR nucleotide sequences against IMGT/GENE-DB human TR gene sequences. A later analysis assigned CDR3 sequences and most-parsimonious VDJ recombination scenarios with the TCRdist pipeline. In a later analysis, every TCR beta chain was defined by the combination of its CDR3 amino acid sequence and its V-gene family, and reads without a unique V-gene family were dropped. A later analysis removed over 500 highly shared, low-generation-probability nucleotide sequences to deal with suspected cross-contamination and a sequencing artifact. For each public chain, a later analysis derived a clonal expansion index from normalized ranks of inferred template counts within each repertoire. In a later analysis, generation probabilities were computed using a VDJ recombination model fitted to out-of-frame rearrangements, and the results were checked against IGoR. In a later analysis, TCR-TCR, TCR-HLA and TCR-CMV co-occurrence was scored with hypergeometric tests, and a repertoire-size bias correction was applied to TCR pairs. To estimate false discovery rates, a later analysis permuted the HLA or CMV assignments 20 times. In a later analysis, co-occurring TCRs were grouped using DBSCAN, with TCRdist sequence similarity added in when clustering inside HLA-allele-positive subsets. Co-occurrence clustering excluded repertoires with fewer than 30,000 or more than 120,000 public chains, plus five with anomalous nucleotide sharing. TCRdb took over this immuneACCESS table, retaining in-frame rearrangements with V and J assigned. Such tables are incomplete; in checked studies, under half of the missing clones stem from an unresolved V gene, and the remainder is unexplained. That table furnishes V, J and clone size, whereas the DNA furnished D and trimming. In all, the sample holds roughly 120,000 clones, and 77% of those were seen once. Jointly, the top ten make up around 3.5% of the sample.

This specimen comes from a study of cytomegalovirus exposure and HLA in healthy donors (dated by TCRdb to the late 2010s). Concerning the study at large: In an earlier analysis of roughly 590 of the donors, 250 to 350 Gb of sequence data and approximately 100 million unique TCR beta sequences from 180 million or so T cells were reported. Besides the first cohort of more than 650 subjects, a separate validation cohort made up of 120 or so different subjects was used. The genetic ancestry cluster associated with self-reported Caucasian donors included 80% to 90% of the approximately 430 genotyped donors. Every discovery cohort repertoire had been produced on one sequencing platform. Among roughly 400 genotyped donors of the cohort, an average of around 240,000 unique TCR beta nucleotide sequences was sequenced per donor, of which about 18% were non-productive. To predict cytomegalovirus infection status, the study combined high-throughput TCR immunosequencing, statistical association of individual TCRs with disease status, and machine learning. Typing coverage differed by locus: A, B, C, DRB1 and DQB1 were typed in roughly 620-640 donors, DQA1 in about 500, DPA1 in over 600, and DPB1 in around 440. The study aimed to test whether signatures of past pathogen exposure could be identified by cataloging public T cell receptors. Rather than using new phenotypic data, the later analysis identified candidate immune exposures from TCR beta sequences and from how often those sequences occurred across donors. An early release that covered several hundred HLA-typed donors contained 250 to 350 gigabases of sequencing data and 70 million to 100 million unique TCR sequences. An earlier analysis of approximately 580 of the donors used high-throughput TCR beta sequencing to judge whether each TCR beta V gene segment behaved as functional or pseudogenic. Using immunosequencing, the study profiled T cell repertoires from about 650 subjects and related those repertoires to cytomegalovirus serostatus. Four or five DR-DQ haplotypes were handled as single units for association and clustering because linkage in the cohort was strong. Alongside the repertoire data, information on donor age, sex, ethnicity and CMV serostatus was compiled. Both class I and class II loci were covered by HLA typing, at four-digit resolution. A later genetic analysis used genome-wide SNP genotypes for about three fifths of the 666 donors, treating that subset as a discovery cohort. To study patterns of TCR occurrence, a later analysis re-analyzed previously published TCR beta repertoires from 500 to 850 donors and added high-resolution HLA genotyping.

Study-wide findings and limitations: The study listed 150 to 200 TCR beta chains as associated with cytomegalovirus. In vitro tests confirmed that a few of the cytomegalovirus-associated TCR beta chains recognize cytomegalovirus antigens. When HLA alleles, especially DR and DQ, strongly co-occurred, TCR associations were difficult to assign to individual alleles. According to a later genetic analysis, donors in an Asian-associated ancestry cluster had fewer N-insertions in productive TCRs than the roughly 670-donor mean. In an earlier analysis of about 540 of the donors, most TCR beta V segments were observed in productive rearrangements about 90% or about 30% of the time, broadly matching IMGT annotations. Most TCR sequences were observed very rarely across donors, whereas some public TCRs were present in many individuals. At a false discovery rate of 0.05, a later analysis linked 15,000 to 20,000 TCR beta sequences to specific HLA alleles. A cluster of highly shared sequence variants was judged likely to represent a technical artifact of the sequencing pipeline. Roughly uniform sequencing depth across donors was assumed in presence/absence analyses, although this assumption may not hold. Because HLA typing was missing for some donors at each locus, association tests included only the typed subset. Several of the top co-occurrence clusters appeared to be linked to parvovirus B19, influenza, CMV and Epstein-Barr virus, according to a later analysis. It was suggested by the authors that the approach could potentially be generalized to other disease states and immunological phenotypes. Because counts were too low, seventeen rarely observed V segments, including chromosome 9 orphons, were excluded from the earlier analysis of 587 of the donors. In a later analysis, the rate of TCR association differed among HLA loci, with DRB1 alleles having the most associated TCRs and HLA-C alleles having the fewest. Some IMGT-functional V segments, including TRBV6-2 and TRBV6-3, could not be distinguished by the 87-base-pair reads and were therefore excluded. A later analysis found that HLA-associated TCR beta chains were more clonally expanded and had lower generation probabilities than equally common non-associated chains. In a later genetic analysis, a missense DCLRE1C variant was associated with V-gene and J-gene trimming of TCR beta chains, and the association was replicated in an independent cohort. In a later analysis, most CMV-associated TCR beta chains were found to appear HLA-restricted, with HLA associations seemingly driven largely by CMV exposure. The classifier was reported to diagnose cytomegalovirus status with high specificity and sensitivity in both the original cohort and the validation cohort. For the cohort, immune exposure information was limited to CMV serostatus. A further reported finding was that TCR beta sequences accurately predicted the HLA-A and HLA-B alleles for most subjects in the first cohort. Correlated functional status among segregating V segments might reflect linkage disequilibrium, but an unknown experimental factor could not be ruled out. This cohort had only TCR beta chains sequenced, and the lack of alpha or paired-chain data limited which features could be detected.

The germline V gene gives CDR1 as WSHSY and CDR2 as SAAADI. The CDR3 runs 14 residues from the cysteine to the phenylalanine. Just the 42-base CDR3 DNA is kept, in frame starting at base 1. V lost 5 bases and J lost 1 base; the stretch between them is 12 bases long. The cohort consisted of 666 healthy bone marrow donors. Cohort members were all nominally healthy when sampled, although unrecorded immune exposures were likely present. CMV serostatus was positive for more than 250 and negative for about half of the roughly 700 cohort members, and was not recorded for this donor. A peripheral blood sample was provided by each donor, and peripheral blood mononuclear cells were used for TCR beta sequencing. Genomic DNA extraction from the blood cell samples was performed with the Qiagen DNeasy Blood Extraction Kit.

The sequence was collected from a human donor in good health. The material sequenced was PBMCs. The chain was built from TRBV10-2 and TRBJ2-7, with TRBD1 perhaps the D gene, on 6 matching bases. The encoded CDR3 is CASSKKQGSYEQYF. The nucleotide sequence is TGCGCCAGCAGTAAGAAACAGGGTTCCTACGAGCAGTACTTC.